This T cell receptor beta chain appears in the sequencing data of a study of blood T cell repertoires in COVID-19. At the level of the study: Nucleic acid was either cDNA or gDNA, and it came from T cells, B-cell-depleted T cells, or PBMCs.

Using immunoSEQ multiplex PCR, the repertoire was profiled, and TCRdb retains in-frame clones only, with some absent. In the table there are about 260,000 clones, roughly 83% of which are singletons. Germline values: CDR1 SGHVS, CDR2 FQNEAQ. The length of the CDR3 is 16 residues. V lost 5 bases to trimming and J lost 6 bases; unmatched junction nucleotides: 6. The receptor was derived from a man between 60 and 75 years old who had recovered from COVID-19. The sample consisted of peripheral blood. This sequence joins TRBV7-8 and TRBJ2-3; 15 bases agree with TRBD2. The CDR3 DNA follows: TGTGCCAGCAGCCCGGGGACTAGCGGGGGGATGGATACGCAGTATTTT. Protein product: CASSPGTSGGMDTQYF.